This TCR beta chain was obtained from a study of cytomegalovirus exposure and HLA in healthy donors. A note on this clone: Its target is unknown.

13 Jbeta primers and 60 Vbeta primers were used for the PCR. The assay was immunoSEQ multiplex PCR, and TCRdb's table has in-frame clones only and misses some. The table lists approximately 140,000 clones, roughly 83% of them singletons, with about 3.5% in the top ten. Study findings and constraints: TCR beta V- and J-gene trimming was later associated with a missense DCLRE1C variant. Later analysis identified several of the most significant clusters that appeared linked to common viral pathogens. For most TCR sequences rarity was the rule, although some public TCRs occurred in many donors.

Germline-derived CDR1 and CDR2 are SGHKS and YYEKEE (reference sequence). The CDR3 extends over 19 amino acids. V trimming: 0 bases; J trimming: 2 bases; junction bases outside the gene matches: 13. This TCR came from a human donor in good health. The chain employs TRBV5-5 and TRBJ2-7; 11 bases map to TRBD1. The sample was PBMCs. The CDR3 sequence is CASSLGGQGGRSIAYEQYF. DNA of the CDR3: TGTGCCAGCAGCTTGGGGGGACAGGGGGGCAGATCCATTGCCTACGAGCAGTACTTC.